The rows below give T cell receptor beta chains drawn from one sample of a study of identical twins. TCRdb used MiXCR to reprocess the 5' RACE reads, holding one entry per CDR3 protein. The sample shows about 660,000 distinct CDR3 sequences, around 8.3% of them seen only once. These data also featured in a second study, about yellow fever vaccine responses in identical twins.

The specimen sequenced was PBMCs. The origin of the receptors is a woman aged 18-29 years in good health. Each CDR3 is given with its conserved first and last residue. The D gene is left open where the match is weak. Not every row has a clone size; where given, it reads once, few, many or a size class.

CDR3nt: TGTGCCAGCAGCTTAGGACTAGCTCCGAAGAGCTCCTACAATGAGCAGTTCTTC
CDR3aa: CASSLGLAPKSSYNEQFF
j_gene: TRBJ2-1
len: 18
v_gene: TRBV7-8
d_gene: TRBD2
abundance: many

CDR3nt: TGCGCCAGCAGCCAAGATCACGGGACAGTTAACGAGCAGTACTTC
CDR3aa: CASSQDHGTVNEQYF
j_gene: TRBJ2-7
len: 15
v_gene: TRBV4-3
d_gene: TRBD1
abundance: few

CDR3nt: TGCAGTGCTAGAGATACGCCTCGGGAGAGGAATGAGCAGTTCTTC
CDR3aa: CSARDTPRERNEQFF
j_gene: TRBJ2-1
len: 15
v_gene: TRBV20-1
d_gene: -
abundance: many

CDR3nt: TGTGCCAGCAGCCGAGCCGGCGCCCGTGATTCACCCCTCCACTTT
CDR3aa: CASSRAGARDSPLHF
j_gene: TRBJ1-6
len: 15
v_gene: TRBV7-2
d_gene: -
abundance: few

CDR3nt: TGTGCCAGCAGTTTATTTTTCCGTCTCGGGACTTCCGACGGGTCTAGCACAGATACGCAGTATTTT
CDR3aa: CASSLFFRLGTSDGSSTDTQYF
j_gene: TRBJ2-3
len: 22
v_gene: TRBV28
d_gene: -
abundance: once

CDR3nt: TGTGCCAGCAGCCAAGTTGGGCAGAGCACAGATACGCAGTATTTT
CDR3aa: CASSQVGQSTDTQYF
j_gene: TRBJ2-3
len: 15
v_gene: TRBV14
d_gene: -
abundance: few

CDR3nt: TGTGCCAGCAGCCCCTACCCAACAGATACGCAGTATTTT
CDR3aa: CASSPYPTDTQYF
j_gene: TRBJ2-3
len: 13
v_gene: TRBV3-1
d_gene: -
abundance: few

CDR3nt: TGTGCCAGCAGCTTAGCTTGGCAGGGCGTATCCGAGCAGTACTTC
CDR3aa: CASSLAWQGVSEQYF
j_gene: TRBJ2-7
len: 15
v_gene: TRBV7-2
d_gene: -
abundance: -

CDR3nt: TGTGCCAGCAGCTCGGGGGCTCTCTGCTACGAGCAGTACTTC
CDR3aa: CASSSGALCYEQYF
j_gene: TRBJ2-7
len: 14
v_gene: TRBV5-5
d_gene: -
abundance: once

CDR3nt: TGTGCCAGCAGCTTTTTTGCTGGCAATGAGCAGTTCTTC
CDR3aa: CASSFFAGNEQFF
j_gene: TRBJ2-1
len: 13
v_gene: TRBV11-2
d_gene: -
abundance: many

CDR3nt: TGTGCCAGCTCACCATTCGGACAGAATGGGGAGACCCAGTACTTC
CDR3aa: CASSPFGQNGETQYF
j_gene: TRBJ2-5
len: 15
v_gene: TRBV18
d_gene: -
abundance: -

CDR3nt: TGTGCTAGTGGTTTGGTACCCAGTGTAGCTAACTATGGCTACACCTTC
CDR3aa: CASGLVPSVANYGYTF
j_gene: TRBJ1-2
len: 16
v_gene: TRBV12-5
d_gene: -
abundance: few

CDR3nt: TGTGCCAGCAGTTACTCCACGGGACCTGGGGTCAATGAGCAGTTCTTC
CDR3aa: CASSYSTGPGVNEQFF
j_gene: TRBJ2-1
len: 16
v_gene: TRBV6-2/TRBV6-3
d_gene: -
abundance: -

CDR3nt: TGTGCCAGCAGTCGTCTTCAGGAGGAGACCCAGTACTTC
CDR3aa: CASSRLQEETQYF
j_gene: TRBJ2-5
len: 13
v_gene: TRBV28
d_gene: -
abundance: once

CDR3nt: TGTGCCAGCAGCTTAGGGTGGGGGTTCGGCACAGATACGCAGTATTTT
CDR3aa: CASSLGWGFGTDTQYF
j_gene: TRBJ2-3
len: 16
v_gene: TRBV7-2
d_gene: -
abundance: few

CDR3nt: TGCGCCAGCAGCCAAGATAGCCGTCACACAGATACGCAGTATTTT
CDR3aa: CASSQDSRHTDTQYF
j_gene: TRBJ2-3
len: 15
v_gene: TRBV4-1
d_gene: -
abundance: few

CDR3nt: TGTGCCAGCAGCCAAGTCACTAGCGGGGGTCATCAGTATTTT
CDR3aa: CASSQVTSGGHQYF
j_gene: TRBJ2-3
len: 14
v_gene: TRBV4-2
d_gene: TRBD2
abundance: -

CDR3nt: TGCGCCAGCAGCCAAGATCAGGGCAGGGGGGTTTCGTCGTCCTACAATGAGCAGTTCTTC
CDR3aa: CASSQDQGRGVSSSYNEQFF
j_gene: TRBJ2-1
len: 20
v_gene: TRBV4-1
d_gene: -
abundance: -

CDR3nt: TGCAGTGCCCCTGTTCAGGGAGAACAGCCCCAGCATTTT
CDR3aa: CSAPVQGEQPQHF
j_gene: TRBJ1-5
len: 13
v_gene: TRBV20-1
d_gene: -
abundance: few

CDR3nt: TGTGCCACCAGCCGGGGGACTAGCAGCCACGAGCAGTACTTC
CDR3aa: CATSRGTSSHEQYF
j_gene: TRBJ2-7
len: 14
v_gene: TRBV27
d_gene: TRBD2
abundance: many

CDR3nt: TGTGCCAGCAGTTCCCCGACAGGGGGATACACTGAAGCTTTCTTT
CDR3aa: CASSSPTGGYTEAFF
j_gene: TRBJ1-1
len: 15
v_gene: TRBV11-2
d_gene: TRBD1
abundance: few

CDR3nt: TGTGCCAGCAGTTTTTTAGGCGGGAGACTATATGAGCAGTTCTTC
CDR3aa: CASSFLGGRLYEQFF
j_gene: TRBJ2-1
len: 15
v_gene: TRBV6-2/TRBV6-3
d_gene: TRBD2
abundance: -

CDR3nt: TGTGCCAGCAGAACAGACCAAGAGACCCAGTACTTC
CDR3aa: CASRTDQETQYF
j_gene: TRBJ2-5
len: 12
v_gene: TRBV7-9
d_gene: -
abundance: many

CDR3nt: TGTGCCAGCAGATATACCGACAGGGATAGCACAGATACGCAGTATTTT
CDR3aa: CASRYTDRDSTDTQYF
j_gene: TRBJ2-3
len: 16
v_gene: TRBV28
d_gene: TRBD1
abundance: few

CDR3nt: TGCAGTGCTAGAAAAACCACAGATACGCAGTATTTT
CDR3aa: CSARKTTDTQYF
j_gene: TRBJ2-3
len: 12
v_gene: TRBV20-1
d_gene: -
abundance: -

CDR3nt: TGTGCCAGCAGACTTGCCTCTATCTGGACAGGGCTTAACTCTGGGGCCAACGTCCTGACTTTC
CDR3aa: CASRLASIWTGLNSGANVLTF
j_gene: TRBJ2-6
len: 21
v_gene: TRBV27
d_gene: TRBD1
abundance: -

CDR3nt: TGTGCCAGCAGTTTAGTCAGGCAGGGGGGTGCAGATACGCAGTATTTT
CDR3aa: CASSLVRQGGADTQYF
j_gene: TRBJ2-3
len: 16
v_gene: TRBV27
d_gene: -
abundance: -

CDR3nt: TGTGCCAGCAGCCAGGTTACCGGCGCCAGCACAGATACGCAGTATTTT
CDR3aa: CASSQVTGASTDTQYF
j_gene: TRBJ2-3
len: 16
v_gene: TRBV3-1
d_gene: -
abundance: few

CDR3nt: TGTGCCGCACCCCCCTCTGGGGAGGGGATGCCCAACGAGCAGTACTTC
CDR3aa: CAAPPSGEGMPNEQYF
j_gene: TRBJ2-7
len: 16
v_gene: TRBV28
d_gene: TRBD2
abundance: -

CDR3nt: TGCAGTGCTCGGCCGCCCGGGACAGGGTACCAGCCCCAGCATTTT
CDR3aa: CSARPPGTGYQPQHF
j_gene: TRBJ1-5
len: 15
v_gene: TRBV20-1
d_gene: TRBD1
abundance: many

CDR3nt: TGCGCCAGCAGCTTGGTTGCGGGTTCAAACTACGAGCAGTACTTC
CDR3aa: CASSLVAGSNYEQYF
j_gene: TRBJ2-7
len: 15
v_gene: TRBV5-1
d_gene: -
abundance: few

CDR3nt: TGTGCCAGCAGCTTGATGACAGACGGGAGGACCGGGGAGCTGTTTTTT
CDR3aa: CASSLMTDGRTGELFF
j_gene: TRBJ2-2
len: 16
v_gene: TRBV5-4
d_gene: TRBD2
abundance: few

CDR3nt: TGTGCCAGCAGTGAAGGACCGTCTTACAATGAGCAGTTCTTC
CDR3aa: CASSEGPSYNEQFF
j_gene: TRBJ2-1
len: 14
v_gene: TRBV6-1
d_gene: -
abundance: -

CDR3nt: TGCAGTGCTAGAGATCCGCGGTTTGGGGTGGGCACAGATACGCAGTATTTT
CDR3aa: CSARDPRFGVGTDTQYF
j_gene: TRBJ2-3
len: 17
v_gene: TRBV20-1
d_gene: -
abundance: few

CDR3nt: TGTGCCAGCAGTGATATTAGGGACACAGAAGAGACCCAGTACTTC
CDR3aa: CASSDIRDTEETQYF
j_gene: TRBJ2-5
len: 15
v_gene: TRBV2
d_gene: -
abundance: many

CDR3nt: TGTGCCAGCAGCCAAGGTGAAGGACTCCTAACCACAGATACGCAGTATTTT
CDR3aa: CASSQGEGLLTTDTQYF
j_gene: TRBJ2-3
len: 17
v_gene: TRBV3-1
d_gene: -
abundance: few

CDR3nt: TGTGCCAGCACCAAGGGACAGCACACCGGGGAGCTGTTTTTT
CDR3aa: CASTKGQHTGELFF
j_gene: TRBJ2-2
len: 14
v_gene: TRBV21-1
d_gene: -
abundance: few

CDR3nt: TGTGCCAGCAGTGAATGGAAGTTGGCGGAAATCACAGATACGCAGTATTTT
CDR3aa: CASSEWKLAEITDTQYF
j_gene: TRBJ2-3
len: 17
v_gene: TRBV25-1
d_gene: -
abundance: many

CDR3nt: TGCAGCGTTGAGGTACGAGGGGGATGGGTCGAGCAGTACTTC
CDR3aa: CSVEVRGGWVEQYF
j_gene: TRBJ2-7
len: 14
v_gene: TRBV29-1
d_gene: -
abundance: few

CDR3nt: TGTGCCAGCAGCACCGGACTCACCAACGGGTACGAGCAGTACTTC
CDR3aa: CASSTGLTNGYEQYF
j_gene: TRBJ2-7
len: 15
v_gene: TRBV6-1
d_gene: -
abundance: few

CDR3nt: TGCAGCGTTGTAGTGGGGTCAAACACAGATACGCAGTATTTT
CDR3aa: CSVVVGSNTDTQYF
j_gene: TRBJ2-3
len: 14
v_gene: TRBV29-1
d_gene: -
abundance: -

CDR3nt: TGTGCCAGCCTCGGACAGGACACAGATACGCAGTATTTT
CDR3aa: CASLGQDTDTQYF
j_gene: TRBJ2-3
len: 13
v_gene: TRBV18
d_gene: TRBD1
abundance: few

CDR3nt: TGCAGTGCCCCCCTAGCGGGGGGGCGGGATACGCAGTATTTT
CDR3aa: CSAPLAGGRDTQYF
j_gene: TRBJ2-3
len: 14
v_gene: TRBV20-1
d_gene: TRBD2
abundance: few

CDR3nt: TGTGCCAGCAGCTTAGTGGCCTATAATTCACCCCTCCACTTT
CDR3aa: CASSLVAYNSPLHF
j_gene: TRBJ1-6
len: 14
v_gene: TRBV7-2
d_gene: -
abundance: -

CDR3nt: TGTGCCAGCAGTACACCTGGCCGGGACAGGAACTACGAGCAGTACTTC
CDR3aa: CASSTPGRDRNYEQYF
j_gene: TRBJ2-7
len: 16
v_gene: TRBV12-3/TRBV12-4
d_gene: TRBD1
abundance: -

CDR3nt: TGTGCCAGCAGCGAAGGGGTCGGCTCCTACGAGCAGTACTTC
CDR3aa: CASSEGVGSYEQYF
j_gene: TRBJ2-7
len: 14
v_gene: TRBV3-1
d_gene: -
abundance: -

CDR3nt: TGCGCCAGCAGCTTGGATTCAGGGCTCAATGAGCAGTTCTTC
CDR3aa: CASSLDSGLNEQFF
j_gene: TRBJ2-1
len: 14
v_gene: TRBV5-1
d_gene: -
abundance: few

CDR3nt: TGCGCCAGCTGGTCAGGACAGGCGACCACAGATACGCAGTATTTT
CDR3aa: CASWSGQATTDTQYF
j_gene: TRBJ2-3
len: 15
v_gene: TRBV5-1
d_gene: TRBD1
abundance: -

CDR3nt: TGTGCCAGCAGGGACCCTAGCGGGGGCCGCTCCTACAATGAGCAGTTCTTC
CDR3aa: CASRDPSGGRSYNEQFF
j_gene: TRBJ2-1
len: 17
v_gene: TRBV4-2
d_gene: TRBD2
abundance: few

CDR3nt: TGTGCCAGCAGCAGTACAGAAATGTACCAAGAGACCCAGTACTTC
CDR3aa: CASSSTEMYQETQYF
j_gene: TRBJ2-5
len: 15
v_gene: TRBV9
d_gene: -
abundance: few